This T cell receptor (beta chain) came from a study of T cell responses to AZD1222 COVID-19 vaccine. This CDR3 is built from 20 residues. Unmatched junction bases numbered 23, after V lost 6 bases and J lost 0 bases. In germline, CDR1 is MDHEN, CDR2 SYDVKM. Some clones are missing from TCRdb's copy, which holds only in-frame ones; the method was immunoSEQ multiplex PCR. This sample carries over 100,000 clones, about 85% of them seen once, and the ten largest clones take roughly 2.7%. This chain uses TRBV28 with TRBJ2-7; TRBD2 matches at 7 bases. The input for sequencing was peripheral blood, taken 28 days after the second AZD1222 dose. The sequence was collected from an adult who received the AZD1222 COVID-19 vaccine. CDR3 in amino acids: CASRRVRASGAFSSSYEQYF. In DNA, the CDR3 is TGTGCCAGCAGACGCGTGAGGGCTAGCGGCGCGTTCTCTAGCTCCTACGAGCAGTACTTC.